This T cell receptor (beta chain) came from a study of graft-versus-host responses after intestinal transplantation. On the study more broadly: Those transplanted obtained multivisceral, liver-intestinal, or isolated intestinal grafts. Study-level points and caveats: GvH clones detected in recipient marrow included some appearing first in ileum or blood.

Trimming at V came to 5 bases and at J to 4 bases, leaving 4 bases not matched to a gene. The CDR3 is 14 residues long. Germline V gene lookup returns CDR1 SGHTA and CDR2 FQGNSA. In this sample, this clone turned up a few times. What it binds is not known. TCRdb's table, derived via immunoSEQ multiplex PCR, lists solely in-frame clones and lacks some. This sample yields 65,000 to 85,000 clones, of which around 86% are seen a single time; around 8% belongs to the top ten. The rearrangement joins TRBV7-2 to TRBJ2-7, with TRBD1 identical over 11 bases. This receptor was obtained from a human donor who was the organ donor for an intestinal transplant. The specimen comprised unstimulated CD8+ T cells sorted from spleen or lymph node cells, sampled before transplant. The CDR3 region is CASSRGTGGYEQYF. The CDR3 DNA follows: TGTGCCAGCAGCCGTGGGACAGGGGGATACGAGCAGTACTTC. Full variable domain (missing parts from reference TRBV7-2 and TRBJ2-7): GAGVSQSPSNKVTEKGKDVELRCDPISGHTALYWYRQSLGQGLEFLIYFQGNSAPDKSGLPSDRFSAERTGGSVSTLTIQRTQQEDSAVYLCASSRGTGGYEQYFGPGTRLTVT.